These 21 T cell receptor beta chains were all obtained from the same sample, sequenced in a study of siplizumab effects on memory and regulatory T cells. Only in-frame clones appear in the TCRdb table, and some are missing; sequencing was by immunoSEQ multiplex PCR. This sample has tens of thousands of clones, with over 70% found just once. Sequencing input: Tregs sorted from blood. The origin of the receptors is a human donor in good health.

The chain is built from TRBV4-1 and TRBJ2-5; D unresolved. V was pared by 2 bases and J by 5 bases, with 15 bases between. Germline-derived CDR1 and CDR2 are MGHRA and YSYEKL. This CDR3 contains 15 residues. CDR3 loop: CASSQQGLSTETQYF. The CDR3 DNA sequence: TGCGCCAGCAGCCAACAAGGGCTCAGCACCGAGACCCAGTACTTC.

This clone has just one count. The chain is built from TRBV9 and TRBJ2-1, with TRBD1 matching 11 bases. The germline V gene encodes CDR1 SGDLS and CDR2 YYNGEE. This CDR3 comprises 15 residues. With V trimmed by 3 bases and J by 7 bases, 6 bases remained unmatched. The CDR3 nucleotides are TGTGCCAGCAGCGACCGGGACAGGGGGTTAAATGAGCAGTTCTTC. Translating it yields CASSDRDRGLNEQFF.

This chain joins TRBV9 and TRBJ2-5, with TRBD2 identical over 13 bases. Germline V gene sequence: CDR1 SGDLS, CDR2 YYNGEE. This CDR3 contains 17 residues. The junction had 7 bases not matched to a gene; V was cut back by 0 bases and J by 5 bases. The DNA for the CDR3 is TGTGCCAGCAGCGTAGGACTAGCGGGGGGACTACTTGAGACCCAGTACTTC. It specifies CASSVGLAGGLLETQYF.

This clone was recorded once. CDR3 bases: TGTGCCAGCAGCCAAGCGGACAGGGTTTACAATGAGCAGTTCTTC. Amino acids: CASSQADRVYNEQFF. The chain employs TRBV14 and TRBJ2-1; the match to TRBD1 covers 8 bases. Unmatched junction bases numbered 3, after V lost 1 base and J lost 4 bases. Germline values: CDR1 SGHDN, CDR2 FVKESK. The CDR3 consists of 15 residues. The full variable domain, its missing parts supplied by reference TRBV14 and TRBJ2-1, is EAGVTQFPSHSVIEKGQTVTLRCDPISGHDNLYWYRRVMGKEIKFLLHFVKESKQDESGMPNNRFLAERTGGTYSTLKVQPAELEDSGVYFCASSQADRVYNEQFFGPGTRLTVL.

The chain recombines TRBV30 with TRBJ1-1, with D perhaps matching TRBD1 (5 bases). There are 12 residues in the CDR3. Trimming shortened V by 0 bases and J by 7 bases, and 9 bases separated the two germline ends. In germline, CDR1 is GTSNPN, CDR2 SVGIG (reference sequence). For the CDR3, the DNA is TGTGCCTGGAGTGTACCAGGGATTGAAGCTTTCTTT. Its translation is CAWSVPGIEAFF.

Written as DNA, the CDR3 is TGTGCCAGCAGCTTAACCTACACTGAAGCTTTCTTT. It translates to CASSLTYTEAFF. This rearrangement joins TRBV11-3 to TRBJ1-1, with D unclear. Germline assignment: CDR1 SGHNT and CDR2 YENEEA. The CDR3 runs 12 residues. V was trimmed by 2 bases and J by 3 bases, leaving 4 bases between them. The full variable domain, with the rest looked up from reference TRBV11-3 and TRBJ1-1, is EAGVVQSPRYKIIEKKQPVAFWCNPISGHNTLYWYLQNLGQGPELLIRYENEEAVDDSQLPKDRFSAERLKGVDSTLKIQPAELGDSAVYLCASSLTYTEAFFGQGTRLTVV.

The gene calls are TRBV6-6 and TRBJ2-5, with D perhaps TRBD2 (5 bases). Between the trimmed V and J ends, which lost 0 bases and 7 bases, there was a span of 9 bases. CDR1 and CDR2 from the germline V gene are MNHNY and SVGAGI (reference sequence). This CDR3 contains 13 residues. CDR3 coding DNA: TGTGCCAGCAGTTACTCGACGGGAAGGACCCAGTACTTC. This sequence encodes CASSYSTGRTQYF.

The chain links TRBV12-2 to TRBJ2-3; TRBD2, the table's D call, was not compared with the DNA. TRBV12-2 corresponds to a pseudogene. CDR3 length: 16 amino acids. The CDR3 spells CASRSIPDYCTDTQYF. The CDR3 DNA is TGTGCAAGTCGTTCCATTCCGGACTATTGCACAGATACGCAGTATTTT.

V and J are TRBV2 and TRBJ2-1; D might be TRBD2 (5 bases). CDR3 length equals 13 residues. Germline loops: CDR1 SNHLY, CDR2 FYNNEI. The V and J ends lost 4 bases and 7 bases respectively, with 11 bases between them. The CDR3 coding sequence is TGTGCCAGCAGTGTTTTGAGGGTGAATGAGCAGTTCTTC. It specifies CASSVLRVNEQFF.

The gene calls are TRBV30 and TRBJ2-5; TRBD1 agrees at 8 bases. The trim removed 5 bases at V and 2 bases at J, leaving 7 bases unmatched. The CDR3 consists of 14 residues. The germline CDR1 and CDR2 sequences are GTSNPN and SVGIG (reference sequence). CDR3 in amino acids: CAWGRGPGQETQYF. As DNA, the CDR3 is TGTGCCTGGGGCAGGGGGCCGGGTCAAGAGACCCAGTACTTC.

J is TRBJ1-5 and V is TRBV19; weak D call: TRBD1 (6 bases). The ends were cut back, 7 bases at V and 1 base at J, with 8 bases in the middle. The CDR3 has 13 residues. The V gene's germline CDR1 is LNHDA and CDR2 SQIVND (reference sequence). In DNA form, the CDR3 reads TGTGCCAGTAACAGGGCGAGCAATCAGCCCCAGCATTTT. This codes for CASNRASNQPQHF.

J is TRBJ2-7 and V is TRBV10-3; 14 nucleotides agree with TRBD2. Germline trimming cut 2 bases from V and 6 bases from J; bases unmatched to any gene: 3. CDR1 is ENHRY, CDR2 SYGVKD, per germline. CDR3 length: 15 amino acids. The CDR3 reads CAISETGLAGVEQYF. CDR3 in DNA: TGTGCCATCAGTGAGACGGGACTAGCGGGGGTCGAGCAGTACTTC.

The genes are TRBV19 and TRBJ1-2; TRBD1 aligns across 8 bases. The CDR3 sequence is 14 residues long. Germline trimming cut 9 bases from V and 5 bases from J; bases unmatched to any gene: 11. Germline loops: CDR1 LNHDA, CDR2 SQIVND (reference sequence). CDR3 protein: CASVRTGGGYGYTF. In DNA form, the CDR3 reads TGTGCCAGCGTTCGTACAGGGGGTGGATATGGCTACACCTTC.

The rearrangement uses TRBV5-4 and TRBJ1-4, with 9 bases identical to TRBD1. This CDR3 contains 16 residues. V shed 2 bases and J 8 bases; nucleotides not matched to a gene: 10. CDR1 and CDR2 from the germline V gene are SGHNT and YYREEE (reference sequence). The CDR3 here is CASSLRGTGSKEKLFF. CDR3 nucleotides: TGTGCCAGCAGCTTACGCGGGACAGGGTCGAAGGAAAAACTGTTTTTT.

The count of this clone is one. This sequence joins TRBV9 and TRBJ2-3, with TRBD2 identical over 7 bases. Trimming at V came to 1 base and at J to 4 bases, leaving 9 bases not matched to a gene. The CDR3 is 16 residues long. Germline CDR1 is SGDLS and CDR2 is YYNGEE. CDR3 region: CASSVHAGEAADTQYF. The CDR3 nucleotides read TGTGCCAGCAGCGTACACGCGGGAGAGGCGGCAGATACGCAGTATTTT.

The gene calls are TRBV6-4 and TRBJ2-3; TRBD2 matches at 7 bases. CDR1 is MRHNA and CDR2 is SNTAGT in the germline V gene. The CDR3 length is 15 residues. The V gene end was trimmed by 6 bases and the J gene end by 1 base; junction bases not matched to a gene: 7. CDR3 sequence (DNA): TGTGCCAGCAGCCCTGGACTAGGCGGCACAGATACGCAGTATTTT. Translated, it gives CASSPGLGGTDTQYF.

V is TRBV6-5 and J is TRBJ1-2, with D perhaps matching TRBD1 (5 bases). Germline CDR1 and CDR2: MNHEY and SVGAGI. Trimming removed 8 bases at V and 2 bases at J, with 12 bases between. The CDR3 has 13 residues. The CDR3: CASSASGNYGYTF. CDR3 bases: TGTGCCAGCTCCGCATCAGGGAACTATGGCTACACCTTC.

The chain links TRBV5-4 to TRBJ1-5, with D possibly matching TRBD1 (5 bases). Trimming cost V 0 bases and J 7 bases, with 8 bases left between them. CDR1 is SGHNT, CDR2 YYREEE, per germline (reference sequence). The CDR3 is 13 residues long. CDR3 residues: CASSLGRDQPQHF. CDR3 in DNA: TGTGCCAGCAGCTTGGGCAGGGACCAGCCCCAGCATTTT. Full variable domain (rest looked up from reference TRBV5-4 and TRBJ1-5): ETGVTQSPTHLIKTRGQQVTLRCSSQSGHNTVSWYQQALGQGPQFIFQYYREEENGRGNFPPRFSGLQFPNYSSELNVNALELDDSALYLCASSLGRDQPQHFGDGTRLSIL.

This clone was recorded a few times. The chain carries TRBV18 and TRBJ1-1; D gene uncertain. The CDR3 totals 13 residues. Germline lookup yields CDR1 KGHSH and CDR2 LQKENI. With 6 bases removed from V and 3 bases from J, the gap between germline ends came to 11 bases. The CDR3 DNA sequence: TGTGCCAGCTCTTCGATCAGCGACACTGAAGCTTTCTTT. The encoded protein is CASSSISDTEAFF.

CDR3 in DNA: TGCGCCAGCAGCTGGGTAGGAGGTAATCACGAGCAGTACTTC. It codes for CASSWVGGNHEQYF. The chain recombines TRBV5-1 with TRBJ2-7; D is perhaps TRBD2 (5 bases). This CDR3 comprises 14 residues. V was clipped by 3 bases and J by 5 bases, with 15 bases between them. Per germline, CDR1 SGHRS and CDR2 YFSETQ.

This sequence joins TRBV11-3 and TRBJ2-7; TRBD2 matches at 11 bases. With V trimmed by 1 base and J by 4 bases, 9 bases remained unmatched. Per the germline V gene, CDR1 is SGHNT and CDR2 is YENEEA. The CDR3 length is 17 residues. CDR3 nucleotide sequence: TGTGCCAGCAGCTTAGCACCCTTTACTAGCGGGAGTTACGAGCAGTACTTC. This encodes CASSLAPFTSGSYEQYF. The entire variable domain, with the rest obtained from reference TRBV11-3 and TRBJ2-7, is as follows: EAGVVQSPRYKIIEKKQPVAFWCNPISGHNTLYWYLQNLGQGPELLIRYENEEAVDDSQLPKDRFSAERLKGVDSTLKIQPAELGDSAVYLCASSLAPFTSGSYEQYFGPGTRLTVT.